This TCR beta chain was captured in a study of T cells in Graves' hyperthyroidism and ophthalmopathy. Looking at the study overall: Peripheral blood was acquired at first diagnosis, ahead of any therapy whatsoever. Regarding the study as a whole: Classification by a 13 V-J model distinguished ophthalmopathy from stable hyperthyroidism.

Points on this clonotype: Its antigen remains unknown.

Thyroid ultrasound, orbital computed tomography, clinical symptoms, and serum thyroxine and TRAb underpinned diagnoses. The investigators amplified TCR beta CDR3 regions from RNA transcripts. With the HTBI primer set, the TCR CDR3 went through a first round of RT-PCR. MiXCR was run by TCRdb on the multiplex PCR reads, yielding one entry per CDR3 protein. The table records about 640,000 distinct CDR3 sequences, around 20% of them present only once. Trimming removed 2 bases from V and 0 bases from J; junction bases left unmatched: 12. There are 21 residues in the CDR3. CDR1 is MDHEN, CDR2 SYDVKM, per germline.

The clonotype was recovered from a man under 40 with Graves' ophthalmopathy. The sequencing sample was made of blood. The chain is built from TRBV28 and TRBJ2-6; 11 bases match TRBD1. The CDR3 nucleotides read TGTGCCAGCAGTTTAATTGGACAGGGGGCCTTTTCAAGCTCTGGGGCCAACGTCCTGACTTTC. Its translation: CASSLIGQGAFSSSGANVLTF.